The 23 T cell receptor beta chains reported below all come from one sample, sequenced in a study of CD4 T cells in relation to SARS-CoV-2 and coronaviruses. CD4+ T cells from unexposed donors were obtained before the COVID-19 pandemic (2011-2018). Repertoires were generated with immunoSEQ multiplex PCR, while TCRdb's copy carries only in-frame clones and drops some. The sample records roughly 68,000 clones, approximately 93% being singletons. The source material was naive CD4+ T cells from PBMCs. Described subset: naive CD4+ T cells isolated by negative enrichment. The receptors derive from a human donor in good health.

V and J are TRBV29-1 and TRBJ1-4; TRBD1 aligns across 7 bases. Germline CDR1 reads SQVTM; CDR2 reads ANQGSEA. Trimming cost V 7 bases and J 4 bases; bases outside gene matches: 6. CDR3 size: 13 residues. CDR3 nucleotide sequence: TGCAGCGCCTCGGGACAGATTAATGAAAAACTGTTTTTT. It yields the protein CSASGQINEKLFF.

The rearrangement joins TRBV11-3 to TRBJ2-2; 11 bases align to TRBD1. CDR3 size: 16 residues. After removal of 1 base from V and 6 bases from J, the junction contained 4 bases not matched to a gene. Per the germline V gene, CDR1 is SGHNT and CDR2 is YENEEA. The CDR3 sequence: CASSLGGDRGAGELFF. DNA of the CDR3: TGTGCCAGCAGCTTAGGAGGGGACAGGGGGGCCGGGGAGCTGTTTTTT.

The chain couples TRBV27 to TRBJ2-3; 7 bases agree with TRBD2. CDR3 length: 16 amino acids. The germline V gene has CDR1 MNHEY and CDR2 SMNVEV (reference sequence). Unmatched junction bases numbered 8, after V lost 4 bases and J lost 1 base. DNA for the CDR3: TGTGCCAGCAGTTCACGCCAGGCGGGGGGCACAGATACGCAGTATTTT. This codes for CASSSRQAGGTDTQYF.

The chain links TRBV9 to TRBJ2-7; maybe TRBD1 (6 bases). The CDR3 has 13 amino acids. The germline gives CDR1 SGDLS, CDR2 YYNGEE. The V gene lost 1 base and the J gene lost 5 bases, with 10 bases spanning the gap. The CDR3 DNA is TGTGCCAGCAGCGTAACAGGGTTCGACGAGCAGTACTTC. The encoded protein is CASSVTGFDEQYF.

The V call is TRBV12-2, the J call TRBJ1-2. TRBV12-2 has pseudogene status. The CDR3 sequence is 13 residues long. CDR3 in amino acids: CASRAGGEGGYTF. CDR3 DNA sequence: TGTGCAAGTCGCGCCGGGGGGGAGGGTGGCTACACCTTC.

The rearrangement links TRBV15 to TRBJ1-5, with D perhaps matching TRBD1 (5 bases). The V and J ends lost 5 bases and 0 bases respectively, with 11 bases between them. The CDR3 consists of 15 residues. Germline V gives CDR1 LNHNV, CDR2 YYDKDF (reference sequence). The CDR3 loop is CATSLIRDSNQPQHF. The CDR3, as DNA: TGTGCCACCAGCCTCATCAGGGATAGCAATCAGCCCCAGCATTTT.

This chain uses TRBV28 with TRBJ2-1; TRBD2 might be the D (6 bases). The CDR3 runs to 16 residues. V was trimmed by 8 bases and J by 0 bases, leaving 17 bases between them. Germline assignment: CDR1 MDHEN and CDR2 SYDVKM. The CDR3 reads CASGDSGASSYNEQFF. CDR3 DNA sequence: TGTGCCAGCGGGGATAGCGGCGCCAGCTCCTACAATGAGCAGTTCTTC.

The chain has TRBV6-5 and TRBJ1-2, with D tentatively TRBD1 (5 bases). CDR1 MNHEY and CDR2 SVGAGI come from the germline V gene. There are 13 residues in the CDR3. Trimming left V 0 bases short and J 8 bases short, with 10 bases between. The CDR3 spells CASSYSKGRGYTF. In DNA form, the CDR3 reads TGTGCCAGCAGTTACTCGAAGGGGAGAGGCTACACCTTC.

The chain has TRBV18 and TRBJ2-3, with D perhaps matching TRBD2 (6 bases). The CDR3 runs to 16 residues. The ends were cut back, 3 bases at V and 6 bases at J, with 19 bases in the middle. Germline V CDR1 and CDR2: KGHSH, LQKENI. CDR3 DNA sequence: TGTGCCAGCTCACCGGTTGGTTTCGGAGGGTACGATACGCAGTATTTT. It translates to CASSPVGFGGYDTQYF. The full variable domain, in which reference TRBV18 and TRBJ2-3 provide the parts outside the CDR3, is NAGVMQNPRHLVRRRGQEARLRCSPMKGHSHVYWYRQLPEEGLKFMVYLQKENIIDESGMPKERFSAEFPKEGPSILRIQQVVRGDSAAYFCASSPVGFGGYDTQYFGPGTRLTVL.

V gene TRBV5-6 combines with J gene TRBJ2-5; TRBD1 might be the D (5 bases). CDR3 length: 15 amino acids. CDR1 is SGHDT and CDR2 is YYEEEE in the germline V gene. Trimming cost V 4 bases and J 5 bases, with 18 bases left between them. CDR3 in amino acids: CASSLRAGNVETQYF. CDR3 coding DNA: TGTGCCAGCAGCCTTCGGGCAGGGAACGTGGAGACCCAGTACTTC.

The chain employs TRBV12-2 and TRBJ2-3. TRBV12-2 is given as a pseudogene. This CDR3 is 14 amino acids long. The CDR3 spells CASRLEVVADTQYF. The DNA for the CDR3 is TGTGCAAGTCGCTTAGAGGTTGTTGCAGATACGCAGTATTTT.

This clone was recorded only once. The chain employs TRBV30 and TRBJ1-4; D not certain. V lost 2 bases and J 5 bases, leaving 9 bases between the germline ends. This CDR3 comprises 13 residues. The germline gives CDR1 GTSNPN, CDR2 SVGIG (reference sequence). CDR3 sequence (DNA): TGTGCCTGGAGTTTGGAGCTGAATGAAAAACTGTTTTTT. This sequence encodes CAWSLELNEKLFF.

This chain joins TRBV28 and TRBJ1-2; D is unresolved. Germline V lookup: CDR1 MDHEN, CDR2 SYDVKM. Trimming shortened V by 3 bases and J by 3 bases, and 11 bases separated the two germline ends. The CDR3 spans 14 residues. In DNA, the CDR3 is TGTGCCAGCAGTTTCCTACCCAACTACTATGGCTACACCTTC. This sequence encodes CASSFLPNYYGYTF.

CDR3 in amino acids: CASSLPSHSLYGYTF. CDR3 DNA: TGTGCCAGCAGCTTGCCGTCACACAGCCTCTATGGCTACACCTTC. The chain links TRBV5-6 to TRBJ1-2; D remains unclear. Trimming removed 1 base from V and 4 bases from J, with 14 bases in between. Germline V gene sequence: CDR1 SGHDT, CDR2 YYEEEE. The CDR3 length is 15 residues.

The chain is built from TRBV5-1 and TRBJ1-4; 8 bases align to TRBD1. CDR1 SGHRS and CDR2 YFSETQ come from the germline V gene. The junction had 7 bases not matched to a gene; V was cut back by 1 base and J by 8 bases. This CDR3 is built from 15 residues. The CDR3 DNA reads as TGCGCCAGCAGCTTGAAGGCAGGGGGCAGGGAAAAACTGTTTTTT. It translates to CASSLKAGGREKLFF.

This clone was detected once. The gene calls are TRBV28 and TRBJ2-2; D is unclear. Trimming removed 2 bases from V and 9 bases from J, with 10 bases in between. This CDR3 is 13 amino acids long. Per germline, CDR1 MDHEN and CDR2 SYDVKM. This CDR3 reads CASSLGTGRELFF. The CDR3, as DNA: TGTGCCAGCAGTTTAGGCACGGGTCGGGAGCTGTTTTTT.

The CDR3 bases are TGTGCCAGCAGCCTTGGAACCACAGATACGCAGTATTTT. Translating gives CASSLGTTDTQYF. The chain combines TRBV5-6 with TRBJ2-3; D remains ambiguous. V was clipped by 4 bases and J by 2 bases, with 8 bases between them. This CDR3 is built from 13 residues. Per germline, CDR1 SGHDT and CDR2 YYEEEE.

The V and J genes are TRBV3-1 (or the pseudogene TRBV3-2) and TRBJ2-1; 9 bases line up with TRBD1. The V segment lost 1 base and the J segment 14 bases; nucleotides outside the gene matches: 6. This CDR3 has 13 amino acids. Germline values: CDR1 LGHDT, CDR2 YNNKEL (reference sequence). The CDR3: CASSQVHRDREFF. The CDR3 nucleotides are TGTGCCAGCAGCCAAGTGCACAGGGACAGGGAGTTCTTC.

Only a few counts were recorded for this clone. The chain uses TRBV7-2 and TRBJ2-1, with D unclear. The V gene lost 1 base and the J gene lost 7 bases, with 8 bases spanning the gap. The CDR3 loop spans 13 amino acids. CDR1 is SGHTA, CDR2 FQGNSA, per germline. The CDR3 DNA sequence: TGTGCCAGCAGCTTAGTGAGGCAAAATGAGCAGTTCTTC. It yields the protein CASSLVRQNEQFF.

This clone was observed once. This sequence joins TRBV24-1 and TRBJ2-7, with 9 bases aligning to TRBD1. The V gene end was trimmed by 7 bases and the J gene end by 3 bases; junction bases not matched to a gene: 3. The CDR3 has 13 amino acids. Germline values: CDR1 KGHDR, CDR2 SFDVKD. The CDR3 coding sequence is TGTGCCACCAGGGACAGGGGTTTCTACGAGCAGTACTTC. It is translated as CATRDRGFYEQYF.

This clone was counted a few times. The V gene is TRBV5-1, the J gene TRBJ2-1; 7 bases line up with TRBD2. CDR1 SGHRS and CDR2 YFSETQ come from the germline V gene. V trimming: 0 bases; J trimming: 3 bases; junction bases outside the gene matches: 3. CDR3 length: 15 residues. The CDR3 sequence: CASSLALAYYNEQFF. The CDR3 DNA is TGCGCCAGCAGCTTGGCACTAGCGTACTACAATGAGCAGTTCTTC.

This chain uses TRBV18 with TRBJ2-5; 12 bases are shared with TRBD2. CDR3 length: 16 residues. Germline assignment: CDR1 KGHSH and CDR2 LQKENI. Trimming at V came to 3 bases and at J to 2 bases, leaving 4 bases not matched to a gene. CDR3 nucleotide sequence: TGTGCCAGCTCACCGTGGACTAGCGGGGCACAAGAGACCCAGTACTTC. Protein product: CASSPWTSGAQETQYF.

J is TRBJ1-4 and V is TRBV6-1, with D tentatively TRBD1 (6 bases). Trimming cost V 7 bases and J 7 bases, with 19 bases left between them. Germline CDR1 is MNHNS and CDR2 is SASEGT. CDR3 size: 15 residues. DNA for the CDR3: TGTGCCAGCACCCAGGGGCCGACAGGAAGTGAAAAACTGTTTTTT. It specifies CASTQGPTGSEKLFF.